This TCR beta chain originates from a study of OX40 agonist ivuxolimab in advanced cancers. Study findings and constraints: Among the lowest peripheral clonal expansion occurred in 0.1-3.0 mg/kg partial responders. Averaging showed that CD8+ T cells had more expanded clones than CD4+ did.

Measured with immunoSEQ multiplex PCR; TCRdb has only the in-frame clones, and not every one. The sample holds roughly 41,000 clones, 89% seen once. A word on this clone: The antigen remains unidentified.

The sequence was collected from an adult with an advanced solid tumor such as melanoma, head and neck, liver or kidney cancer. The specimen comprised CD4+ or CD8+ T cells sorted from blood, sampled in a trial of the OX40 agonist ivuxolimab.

CDR3: CASSLGSNEAFF. CDR3 DNA: TGTGCCAGCAGCTTAGGGTCGAATGAAGCTTTCTTT. The rearrangement joins TRBV5-6 to TRBJ1-1; no clear D. V gave up 2 bases and J gave up 7 bases, with 9 bases separating them. Looked up from germline, CDR1 is SGHDT and CDR2 is YYEEEE. The CDR3 length is 12 residues.